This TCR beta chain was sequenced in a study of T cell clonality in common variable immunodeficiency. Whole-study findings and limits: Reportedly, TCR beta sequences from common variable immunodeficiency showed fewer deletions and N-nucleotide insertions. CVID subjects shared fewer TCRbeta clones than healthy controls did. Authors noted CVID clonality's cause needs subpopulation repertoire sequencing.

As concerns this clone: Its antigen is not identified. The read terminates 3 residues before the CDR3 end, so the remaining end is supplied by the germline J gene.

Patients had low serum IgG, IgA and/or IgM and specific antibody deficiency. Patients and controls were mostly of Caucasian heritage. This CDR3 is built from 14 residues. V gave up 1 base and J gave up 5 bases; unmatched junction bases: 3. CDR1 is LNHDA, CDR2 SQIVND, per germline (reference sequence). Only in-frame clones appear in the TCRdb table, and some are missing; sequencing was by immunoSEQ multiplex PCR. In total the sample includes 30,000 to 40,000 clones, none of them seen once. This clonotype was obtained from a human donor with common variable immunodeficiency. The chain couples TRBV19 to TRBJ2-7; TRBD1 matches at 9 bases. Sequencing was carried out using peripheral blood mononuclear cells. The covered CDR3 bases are TGTGCCAGTAGTATAGGGACAGGGGACCACGAG. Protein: CASSIGTGDHE. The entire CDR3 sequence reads CASSIGTGDHEQYF.